Sequencing of this T cell receptor (beta chain) was carried out in a study of T cell responses to AZD1222 COVID-19 vaccine. Details on this clone: A junction end diverges from the germline sequence, so it may reflect a read error.

CDR3 length equals 13 residues. Germline V gene lookup returns CDR1 SSHAT and CDR2 FNYEAQ (reference sequence). Clones were sequenced by immunoSEQ multiplex PCR, and TCRdb holds only the in-frame ones, with some missing. The data hold roughly 70,000 clones, with roughly 85% observed a single time. This specimen consisted of peripheral blood, obtained 28 days after the second AZD1222 dose. This receptor was obtained from an adult who received the AZD1222 COVID-19 vaccine. The chain employs TRBV7-7 and TRBJ2-5; 8 bases match TRBD2. CDR3 residues: CASSAGGGETQYF. The CDR3 DNA follows: TGTGCTAGCAGCGCGGGAGGAGGGGAGACCCAGTACTTC.